This T cell receptor beta chain emerged from a study of circulating and synovial CD4+ cells in juvenile arthritis. To note about this clone: The target antigen is unknown.

V lost 7 bases and J lost 6; bases outside the gene matches: 7. Germline V CDR1 and CDR2: SGHAT, FQNNGV. The CDR3 runs to 13 residues. Whole-study results and caveats: Compared with bulk blood, circulating pathogenic-like lymphocytes shared substantially more CDR3 sequences with synovial T cells. Overlap with synovium rose as more T cells were sequenced.

Generated by immunoSEQ multiplex PCR, the TCRdb table keeps only in-frame clones and is missing some. The sample includes 3,500 to 4,500 clones, 84% of them seen just once. The J gene is TRBJ1-2, the V gene TRBV11-2, with 8 positions matching TRBD1. Sequencing used CD4+ T cells from synovial fluid. This clonotype was sampled from a human donor with juvenile idiopathic arthritis. CDR3 bases: TGTGCCAGCACAAGACAGGGGTTTGATGGCTACACCTTC. Translated, it gives CASTRQGFDGYTF. Drawing the rest from reference TRBV11-2 and TRBJ1-2, the complete variable domain is EAGVAQSPRYKIIEKRQSVAFWCNPISGHATLYWYQQILGQGPKLLIQFQNNGVVDDSQLPKDRFSAERLKGVDSTLKIQPAKLEDSAVYLCASTRQGFDGYTFGSGTRLTVV.